This entry concerns a single TCR beta chain. This clone showed up just a few times. What antigen it recognizes has not been identified. The record has no base qualities; no much larger clone is one base away. TCR CDR3 regions were amplified from genomic DNA by multiplex PCR using the deep immunoSEQ assay. Extracted genomic DNA from each cell subset was spread evenly across all wells of several immunoSEQ 96-well plates, with each plate serving as a replicate. For sorted subsets, 150 to 250 ng of genomic DNA, equivalent to roughly 30,000 T cell genomes, went into each replicate PCR. Purified libraries were quantified with a Qubit 3.0 fluorometer, sized on a Bioanalyzer 2100, and re-quantified with the KAPA Library Quantification kit. Every immunoSEQ 96-well plate was sequenced on a separate single-read 150-cycle Illumina NextSeq 550 flow cell. Turning to the authors' computational methods: Because the immunoSEQ output included only junctional sequences and no quality scores, the filtering could not be the same as the filtering used for full-length reads. To assign V/J genes and CDR3, sequences were annotated against IMGT germline references using PyIR, a Python wrapper for IgBLAST v1.9. Reads with weak V/J assignments (E-value above 1e-6), missing CDR3, stop codons, out-of-frame junctions, or ambiguous translated residues were removed. V3J clonotypes were defined as sequences sharing an identical inferred V gene, J gene, and CDR3 amino acid sequence. The percentage overlap between two repertoires was calculated by dividing the number of shared unique clonotypes by the size of the smaller repertoire. RTK rarefaction, the Chao1 estimator, and Recon v2.1 estimates of unobserved clonotypes were used to assess repertoire richness. Generation probabilities for all TCRbeta clonotypes obtained by the gDNA method from a handful of donors were computed using OLGA. In TCRdb, the immuneACCESS table is reduced to in-frame sequences with V and J assigned. These tables do not hold every clone; where another copy was compared, an unresolved V gene accounts for under half, and the others remain unexplained. V and J calls and clone size follow that table, whereas D and trimming were derived from the DNA. The sample records 550,000 to 850,000 clones, 72% of which are singletons. In total, the top ten clones hold more than 1.5% of the sample.

These data are taken from a study of shared clonotypes between healthy human individuals (dated by TCRdb to 2020 to 2021). Regarding the research as a whole: The cohort comprised a couple of women and a few men aged 18 to 49 years. Blood TCR repertoires of about 5 healthy adults were deeply sequenced to estimate repertoire size and the extent of clonotype sharing between individuals. To increase sequencing depth and limit assay-specific biases, different laboratories used diverse techniques to prepare libraries and sequence TCR repertoires. Per donor, three plates each were used for CD4 naive and CD4 memory, two for CD8 naive, and one for CD8 memory. Between about 0.8 and 8.9 billion PBMCs per donor were obtained by leukapheresis.

The donors were healthy, HIV-negative adults who had no recently reported acute infections or vaccinations. All donors were Caucasian adults living in Nashville, Tennessee, USA. CD4+ T cells were enriched by magnetic negative selection; naive cells were then positively selected on CD45RA, and the negative fraction formed the memory subset. After blood collection by leukapheresis, PBMCs were isolated using Ficoll-Histopaque density gradient centrifugation and then cryopreserved in the vapor phase of liquid nitrogen. Analytical flow cytometry was used to check the purity and quantity of every magnetically sorted T cell population. Genomic DNA was isolated from every sorted fraction and measured by UV absorbance on a Nanodrop 2000c. At the junction V is shortened by 7 bases and J by 2 bases, with 4 bases in between. The germline V gene gives CDR1 as SQVTM and CDR2 as ANQGSEA. Reading from cysteine to phenylalanine, the CDR3 counts 10 amino acids. The read is trimmed to its CDR3 DNA, 30 bases read in frame from base 1.

Points the paper makes about the study in general: Sampling was restricted to blood, and TCR repertoires in tissue are likely to differ from TCR repertoires in blood. Compared with non-shared clonotypes, clonotypes shared by all four sorted-subset donors had higher generation probabilities. Incomplete sequencing was indicated by rarefaction of sorted-subset datasets, despite the large sequencing depth. Based on pairwise subsampling, the degree of clonotype sharing among donors was expected to be affected by sequencing depth. Approximately 5% of naive CD4, 3% to 4% of naive CD8, roughly 2.5% of memory CD4, and 0.35% to 0.4% of memory CD8 clonotypes were shared across several donors. Because the study included a small number of donors, the genetic and exposure-history diversity represented was limited. Naive subsets generally had larger estimated clonotype richness than memory subsets did.

This sequence uses TRBV29-1 and TRBJ2-3, with the D gene too uncertain to name. The clonotype was recovered from a woman aged 25 to 39 in good health. Specimen: memory CD4+ T cells sorted from blood. Interpreted using the paper, the cell subset or site label stands for: CD45RA-negative fraction. DNA sequence: TGCAGCGCCGCCACAGATACGCAGTATTTT. It encodes CSAATDTQYF.